This T cell receptor beta chain is drawn from a study of T-cell reconstitution after alpha-beta-depleted transplantation in children. This CDR3 comprises 15 residues. Germline CDR1 DFQATT, CDR2 SNEGSKA (reference sequence). The trim removed 3 bases at V and 2 bases at J, leaving 4 bases unmatched. Using unique molecular identifiers, the investigators prepared the TCRbeta library. TCRdb independently ran MiXCR on the PCR reads; one entry per CDR3 protein. The table has nearly 550,000 distinct CDR3 sequences, around 16% seen once. The specimen comprised PBMCs from the stem cell graft donor, sampled from the stem cell graft. This rearrangement joins TRBV20-1 to TRBJ2-1; 10 bases fit TRBD2. This clonotype originated in a human donor who donated a stem cell graft to a child with acute lymphoblastic leukemia. The CDR3 region is CSARLAGVAYNEQFF. The CDR3 bases are TGCAGTGCTAGGCTAGCGGGGGTGGCCTACAATGAGCAGTTCTTC.